The 16 T cell receptor beta chains reported below all come from one sample, sequenced in a study of blood T cell repertoires in COVID-19. Sequenced by immunoSEQ multiplex PCR; TCRdb stores in-frame clones only, minus some. The data show hundreds of thousands of clones, 90% seen once. Sequenced input: PBMCs or T cells enriched from blood (not recorded which). The receptor source for this set is a young woman with acute COVID-19.

This chain links TRBV19 with TRBJ2-1; D possibly corresponds to TRBD1 (5 bases). Deletions cut 7 bases from V and 1 base from J, with 14 bases between. Germline V lookup: CDR1 LNHDA, CDR2 SQIVND (reference sequence). The CDR3 contains 15 residues. DNA for the CDR3: TGTGCCAGTACCAGGGCAGACTTATCCTACAATGAGCAGTTCTTC. It translates to CASTRADLSYNEQFF. Using reference TRBV19 and TRBJ2-1 for the parts outside the CDR3, the full variable domain is DGGITQSPKYLFRKEGQNVTLSCEQNLNHDAMYWYRQDPGQGLRLIYYSQIVNDFQKGDIAEGYSVSREKKESFPLTVTSAQKNPTAFYLCASTRADLSYNEQFFGPGTRLTVL.

CDR3 in DNA: TGTGCCATCACGGGGCAGGGGGCGCCCCACTATGGCTACACCTTC. Translation gives CAITGQGAPHYGYTF. The chain has TRBV10-3 and TRBJ1-2, with 8 bases identical to TRBD1. CDR1 and CDR2 (germline): ENHRY, SYGVKD. V trimming: 7 bases; J trimming: 3 bases; junction bases outside the gene matches: 10. The CDR3 length is 15 residues.

This sequence joins TRBV19 and TRBJ2-7, with D uncertain. In germline, CDR1 is LNHDA, CDR2 SQIVND (reference sequence). This CDR3 region has 15 residues. The ends were cut back, 3 bases at V and 2 bases at J, with 14 bases in the middle. CDR3 sequence reads: CASSMARGSTYEQYF. In DNA, the CDR3 is TGTGCCAGTAGTATGGCGAGAGGCTCAACCTACGAGCAGTACTTC.

The chain recombines TRBV11-2 with TRBJ1-1; a possible D gene is TRBD1 (6 bases). This CDR3 is built from 15 residues. Trimming shortened V by 1 base and J by 1 base, and 10 bases separated the two germline ends. Germline CDR1 reads SGHAT; CDR2 reads FQNNGV. The CDR3 bases are TGTGCCAGCAGCTTAGGTCCCAGGGGGAACACTGAAGCTTTCTTT. Translation gives CASSLGPRGNTEAFF.

This sequence joins TRBV27 and TRBJ2-7; TRBD2 matches at 10 bases. J lost 4 bases, V lost 0 bases, and 3 bases had no gene match. CDR1 and CDR2 from the germline V gene are MNHEY and SMNVEV (reference sequence). CDR3 length equals 15 residues. Here the CDR3 reads CASSLSVSGRYEQYF. DNA of the CDR3: TGTGCCAGCAGTTTATCGGTTAGCGGGAGGTACGAGCAGTACTTC.

V and J are TRBV3-1 (or the pseudogene TRBV3-2) and TRBJ1-3; D gene unclear. V dropped 2 bases and J dropped 6 bases, with 8 bases sitting between them. This CDR3 has 13 amino acids. Germline-derived CDR1 and CDR2 are LGHDT and YNNKEL (reference sequence). CDR3 protein: CASSQSQKNTIYF. In DNA, the CDR3 is TGTGCCAGCAGCCAATCCCAAAAAAACACCATATATTTT.

This sequence joins TRBV30 and TRBJ2-3, with 9 bases that match TRBD2. With 0 bases clipped from V and 3 bases from J, the junction kept 13 bases outside the gene matches. Germline values: CDR1 GTSNPN, CDR2 SVGIG (reference sequence). The CDR3 extends over 18 amino acids. CDR3 protein: CAWSVEGSGSLYTDTQYF. In DNA form, the CDR3 reads TGTGCCTGGAGTGTAGAGGGTAGCGGGAGCCTTTATACAGATACGCAGTATTTT.

The chain recombines TRBV4-2 with TRBJ1-2; tentatively, D is TRBD1 (6 bases). This CDR3 has 17 residues. Germline CDR1 LGHNA, CDR2 YNFKEQ. V was pared by 1 base and J by 6 bases, with 21 bases between. The CDR3 loop is CASSQVDEAGAKDGYTF. The CDR3 DNA follows: TGTGCCAGCAGCCAAGTTGATGAGGCAGGGGCGAAAGATGGCTACACCTTC.

This clone was recorded once. This chain connects TRBV10-1 to TRBJ2-1; 7 positions match TRBD1. Germline V gene data show CDR1 as WNHNN and CDR2 as SYGVQD (reference sequence). With 6 bases clipped from V and 9 bases from J, the junction kept 11 bases outside the gene matches. This CDR3 comprises 14 residues. CDR3 DNA: TGCGCCAGCAGGAGAAGTACAGGGGCAACTGAGCAGTTCTTC. It codes for CASRRSTGATEQFF.

This clone came up once. CDR3 bases: TGTGCCAGCAGTTTTCGGTCTTACGTCGAGCAGTACTTC. It encodes CASSFRSYVEQYF. The chain employs TRBV28 and TRBJ2-7; D ambiguous. Germline assignment: CDR1 MDHEN and CDR2 SYDVKM. Trimming took off 3 bases at V and 6 bases at J, with 12 bases between the two ends. The CDR3 extends over 13 amino acids.

The chain couples TRBV5-6 to TRBJ2-1, with a weak D call TRBD2 (6 bases). Trimming stripped 1 base from V and 3 bases from J, with 14 bases between. The CDR3 consists of 16 residues. Per germline, CDR1 SGHDT and CDR2 YYEEEE. The CDR3 DNA sequence: TGTGCCAGCAGCTTGTACTTCTTGACTAGCTACAATGAGCAGTTCTTC. Encoded protein: CASSLYFLTSYNEQFF.

J is TRBJ2-1 and V is TRBV11-3, with TRBD2 identical over 7 bases. V lost 1 base to trimming and J lost 2 bases; unmatched junction nucleotides: 8. This CDR3 has 17 amino acids. Looked up from germline, CDR1 is SGHNT and CDR2 is YENEEA. CDR3 residues: CASSLGRRESAYNEQFF. The DNA of the CDR3 is TGTGCCAGCAGCTTAGGTCGGCGGGAGTCTGCCTACAATGAGCAGTTCTTC.

The chain uses TRBV28 and TRBJ2-7; 7 bases align to TRBD1. The V gene end was trimmed by 6 bases and the J gene end by 2 bases; junction bases not matched to a gene: 7. Germline assignment: CDR1 MDHEN and CDR2 SYDVKM. The CDR3 loop spans 14 amino acids. The CDR3 spells CASSLGQRAYEQYF. Written as DNA, the CDR3 is TGTGCCAGCAGCTTGGGACAGAGAGCCTACGAGCAGTACTTC.

This rearrangement joins TRBV27 to TRBJ2-7, with 9 nucleotides matching TRBD2. V shed 10 bases, J shed 0 bases, and the junction held 7 bases outside the gene matches. CDR1 and CDR2 from the germline V gene are MNHEY and SMNVEV (reference sequence). The CDR3 is 14 amino acids. The DNA for the CDR3 is TGTGCCACTCGGGCGGGAGGGGTCTCCTACGAGCAGTACTTC. Amino acids: CATRAGGVSYEQYF.

The V gene is TRBV27, the J gene TRBJ2-7; maybe TRBD2 (6 bases). The CDR3 spans 14 residues. The germline CDR1 and CDR2 sequences are MNHEY and SMNVEV (reference sequence). The ends were cut back, 5 bases at V and 5 bases at J, with 16 bases in the middle. For the CDR3, the DNA is TGTGCCAGCAGTCCGACTAGGGCGTCCGACGAGCAGTACTTC. Its translation is CASSPTRASDEQYF.

CDR3 sequence reads: CASSLDFSYNEQFF. CDR3 nucleotide sequence: TGCGCCAGCAGCTTGGATTTCTCTTACAATGAGCAGTTCTTC. The chain employs TRBV5-1 and TRBJ2-1; no clear D gene. The CDR3 runs to 14 residues. V lost 0 bases and J 4 bases, leaving 8 bases between the germline ends. Looked up from germline, CDR1 is SGHRS and CDR2 is YFSETQ.